Listed here is a single TCR beta chain. Only a few counts were recorded for this clone. Its antigen remains unidentified. The input lacks base qualities; no much larger clone sits a single base away. All of the isolated RNA was reverse transcribed with the High Capacity cDNA Reverse Transcription Kit, so expressed TCRB transcripts were sequenced. Stem cell-like memory T cell samples underwent survey-depth immunoSEQ sequencing, averaging roughly 1 million total reads per sample. Sorted cells were lysed in RLT buffer, and RNA was extracted using DNase-treated RNeasy Micro or Mini kits according to cell number. To prevent cross-contamination, every cell subset was processed on its own, while patient and healthy donor samples were processed together. TCRB sequences were amplified from cDNA with the immunoSEQ multiplex PCR, producing 87-bp fragments spanning the CDR3 region. The amplicons were sequenced using the Illumina HiSeq platform. The authors' analysis ran thus. Synthetic template baselines were used to correct PCR bias computationally, reads within Hamming distance 2 were collapsed together, and singletons that could not be merged were discarded. Reads were aligned to IMGT to assign V, D and J genes, CDR3 length, and insertions or deletions at six rearrangement sites. Within each subset, clonotype counts were normalized to the number of sorted cells before true diversity and Gini coefficients were calculated with the tcR R package. The overlap coefficient, calculated on TCRB nucleotide sequences, was used to quantify repertoire sharing. TCRdb limited this immuneACCESS table to in-frame rearrangements with V and J called. A share of clones is missing; checked studies link under half to unresolved V genes, and the rest is unexplained. Clone size and the V and J calls come from that table; the DNA yielded D and trimming. This sample comprises approximately 120,000 clones, roughly 40% of them detected only once. In total, the top ten clones hold approximately 0.065% of the sample.

This sample stems from a study of beta chain features in type 1 diabetes listed by TCRdb under 2018. As for the study more broadly: Mean age, gender distribution, total cell number and subset yield were not different between patients and healthy donors. Across all samples, approximately 98,000,000 sorted cells were examined, and cell number per subset correlated strongly with RNA yield. The study compared TCRB repertoires of sorted circulating CD4+ T cell subsets between recently diagnosed type 1 diabetes patients and matched healthy donors. Naive and central memory subsets were obtained from all 28 donors, but regulatory and stem cell-like memory subsets were isolated from only 8 patients and roughly 8 healthy donors.

The CDR3 has 16 amino acids, counting the end cysteine and phenylalanine. Only the CDR3 region is kept as DNA, spanning 48 bases read in frame from base 1. Unmatched junction bases come to 2, with V trimmed by 0 bases and J by 3 bases. The germline V gene (reference sequence) provides CDR1 SGHAT and CDR2 FQDESV. Each donor gave one peripheral blood draw, averaging approximately 110 mL, which was collected into heparinised tubes. Using a panel that included CD45RO, CCR7, CD25, CD127, CD95 and CD27, naive, central memory, regulatory and stem cell-like memory CD4+ T cells were sorted on a BD FACSAria II. All sorted populations exceeded 95% purity. PBMCs were isolated immediately by Lymphoprep density gradient centrifugation and stained directly without culture. To minimize batch effects, samples were stained and sorted in pairs, one healthy donor with one patient per experiment. Here is what the overall study found, with its caveats: Naive, central memory and regulatory TCRB repertoires appeared to be more alike among patients than among healthy donors. Sequencing cDNA rather than genomic DNA could over-represent highly expressing activated cells, although activation and CD3 levels did not differ between groups. In all four CD4+ subsets, TCRB CDR3 length was moderately but significantly shorter in type 1 diabetes patients. HLA sub-analyses involved small numbers of individuals, so any influence of HLA type on TCRB rearrangement remained unresolved. Fewer insertions and more nucleotide deletions at VDJ recombination sites were observed in patients with type 1 diabetes, implying thymic rearrangement abnormalities. PCR may preferentially amplify shorter templates, but because patient and control samples were amplified and corrected together, any resulting skew would affect both groups equally.

The TCR was taken from a woman younger than 30 in good health. The sequence links TRBV11-1 to TRBJ2-7, with 13 bases aligning to TRBD2. Sequenced sample: stem cell memory CD4+ T cells from blood. In the paper's terms, the cell subset or site label means: stem cell-like memory CD4+ T cells. At the DNA level, the sequence is TGTGCCAGCAGCTTAGCGTGGACTAGCGGGAGCTACGAGCAGTACTTC. Its translation is CASSLAWTSGSYEQYF.